These 27 T cell receptor beta chains originate from one sample sequenced in a study of cytomegalovirus exposure and HLA in healthy donors. The PCR employed 60 Vbeta primers together with 13 Jbeta primers. TCRdb keeps only in-frame clones here, not all; method: immunoSEQ multiplex PCR. The repertoire consists of under 200,000 clones, with about 77% occurring once and the leading ten covering roughly 2.3%. Specimen: PBMCs. All receptors come from a man aged 55 to 70 in good health and CMV-seronegative.

This clone was seen a handful of times. This chain links TRBV6-1 with TRBJ2-2; no clear D gene. The germline V and J ends were trimmed by 5 bases and 1 base, with 5 bases remaining between them. Germline V gives CDR1 MNHNS, CDR2 SASEGT. CDR3 length: 13 amino acids. The CDR3 DNA sequence: TGTGCCAGCAGTCTCCTGAACACCGGGGAGCTGTTTTTT. As protein: CASSLLNTGELFF.

This sequence joins TRBV27 and TRBJ1-1, with D possibly being TRBD1 (6 bases). This CDR3 comprises 15 residues. V was shortened by 5 bases and J by 5 bases, with 18 bases between the two germline ends. Germline V gene sequence: CDR1 MNHEY, CDR2 SMNVEV (reference sequence). The CDR3 coding sequence is TGTGCCAGCAGTCCCCTCGGGCAGGGGATAACTGAAGCTTTCTTT. Its translation: CASSPLGQGITEAFF.

The V and J genes are TRBV5-1 and TRBJ2-6; 7 bases match TRBD1. The length of the CDR3 is 15 residues. V was clipped by 5 bases and J by 2 bases; unmatched bases: 4. Per the germline V gene, CDR1 is SGHRS and CDR2 is YFSETQ. CDR3 DNA sequence: TGCGCCAGCAGTCCAGGGGGAGCTGGGGCCAACGTCCTGACTTTC. Protein product: CASSPGGAGANVLTF.

V and J are TRBV6-5 and TRBJ2-1; D is ambiguous. This CDR3 comprises 14 residues. From germline, CDR1 is MNHEY and CDR2 SVGAGI. V was cut by 5 bases and J by 10 bases, with 18 bases left in between. The CDR3 nucleotides read TGTGCCAGCAGTAAACCCCCGAGGTTTTCAGAGCAGTTCTTC. This codes for CASSKPPRFSEQFF.

The chain combines TRBV4-1 with TRBJ2-5; 7 bases are shared with TRBD2. CDR1 is MGHRA, CDR2 YSYEKL, per germline. This CDR3 is built from 16 residues. V dropped 0 bases and J dropped 1; count of bases not matched to a gene: 5. CDR3 bases: TGCGCCAGCAGCCAAGATCGCGGGGGTCCCCAAGAGACCCAGTACTTC. As protein: CASSQDRGGPQETQYF.

This rearrangement joins TRBV7-2 to TRBJ1-1; D remains unclear. Germline lookup yields CDR1 SGHTA and CDR2 FQGNSA. The CDR3 length is 14 residues. V was cut by 6 bases and J by 4 bases, with 15 bases left in between. DNA for the CDR3: TGTGCCAGCAGTTCAAGAACGCAGTTCACTGAAGCTTTCTTT. This codes for CASSSRTQFTEAFF.

The gene calls are TRBV27 and TRBJ2-7; TRBD1 aligns across 8 bases. V lost 1 base, J lost 0 bases, and 8 bases stayed unmatched. Per the germline V gene, CDR1 is MNHEY and CDR2 is SMNVEV (reference sequence). The CDR3 runs 17 residues. The CDR3 DNA is TGTGCCAGCAGTTTATTCAGGGGGCCAGGAAGCTCCTACGAGCAGTACTTC. Translating gives CASSLFRGPGSSYEQYF.

This clone showed up just once. A read error may account for a junction end that differs from germline. The chain is built from TRBV5-4 and TRBJ1-2, with D tentatively TRBD1 (5 bases). This CDR3 region has 12 residues. Per the germline V gene, CDR1 is SGHNT and CDR2 is YYREEE (reference sequence). CDR3 amino acids: CASSEQGYGYPF. Written as DNA, the CDR3 is TGTGCCAGCAGCGAGCAGGGCTATGGCTACCCCTTC.

The chain employs TRBV19 and TRBJ1-4, with a possible D match to TRBD1 (6 bases). The V gene's germline CDR1 is LNHDA and CDR2 SQIVND (reference sequence). Trimming removed 3 bases from V and 7 bases from J, with 18 bases in between. This CDR3 has 16 amino acids. The CDR3 DNA is TGTGCCAGTAGTATGGCCACAGGGTTTAAAGGTGAAAAACTGTTTTTT. It yields the protein CASSMATGFKGEKLFF. Drawing the rest from reference TRBV19 and TRBJ1-4, the complete variable domain is DGGITQSPKYLFRKEGQNVTLSCEQNLNHDAMYWYRQDPGQGLRLIYYSQIVNDFQKGDIAEGYSVSREKKESFPLTVTSAQKNPTAFYLCASSMATGFKGEKLFFGSGTQLSVL.

This chain connects TRBV19 to TRBJ2-7; possibly TRBD2 for D (5 bases). Germline V gene lookup returns CDR1 LNHDA and CDR2 SQIVND (reference sequence). V lost 3 bases and J lost 5, with 11 bases in between. The CDR3 covers 13 residues. For the CDR3, the DNA is TGTGCCAGTAGTATTACCGGGGTCCACGAGCAGTACTTC. Its translation: CASSITGVHEQYF.

V gene TRBV28 combines with J gene TRBJ2-7, with 7 positions matching TRBD1. V trimming: 1 base; J trimming: 3 bases; junction bases outside the gene matches: 6. This CDR3 contains 15 residues. The germline V gene encodes CDR1 MDHEN and CDR2 SYDVKM. The CDR3, as DNA: TGTGCCAGCAGTTTATTAGGACAGGCGAGCTACGAGCAGTACTTC. It specifies CASSLLGQASYEQYF.

This clone showed up just a few times. The gene calls are TRBV7-8 and TRBJ1-1; D perhaps matches TRBD1 (6 bases). The CDR3 consists of 15 residues. Germline CDR1 is SGHVS and CDR2 is FQNEAQ. The V and J ends lost 5 bases and 0 bases respectively, with 13 bases between them. In DNA, the CDR3 is TGTGCCAGCAGCCAGAGGGGACACCTGAACACTGAAGCTTTCTTT. Amino acids: CASSQRGHLNTEAFF.

V is TRBV6-5 and J is TRBJ2-2, with 8 bases fitting TRBD2. V gave up 4 bases and J gave up 8 bases; unmatched junction bases: 9. Germline values: CDR1 MNHEY, CDR2 SVGAGI. This CDR3 has 15 residues. The CDR3 protein is CASSWTSLSRGELFF. CDR3 sequence (DNA): TGTGCCAGCAGTTGGACTAGCCTCTCACGTGGGGAGCTGTTTTTT.

The rearrangement joins TRBV7-9 to TRBJ2-1; 11 positions agree with TRBD1. V lost 4 bases to trimming and J lost 5 bases; unmatched junction nucleotides: 7. The CDR3 length is 16 residues. Germline V gene data show CDR1 as SEHNR and CDR2 as FQNEAQ (reference sequence). CDR3: CASSSGTGGNHNEQFF. The DNA for the CDR3 is TGTGCCAGCAGCTCCGGGACAGGGGGTAACCACAATGAGCAGTTCTTC.

This chain connects TRBV7-9 to TRBJ1-1; D unresolved. The germline V gene has CDR1 SEHNR and CDR2 FQNEAQ (reference sequence). The length of the CDR3 is 13 residues. Trimming took 4 bases from V and 3 from J, leaving 9 bases between them. CDR3 DNA sequence: TGTGCCAGCAGCTCAGGATCGGACACTGAAGCTTTCTTT. Translating gives CASSSGSDTEAFF. The whole variable domain, filled in from reference TRBV7-9 and TRBJ1-1, reads DTGVSQNPRHKITKRGQNVTFRCDPISEHNRLYWYRQTLGQGPEFLTYFQNEAQLEKSRLLSDRFSAERPKGSFSTLEIQRTEQGDSAMYLCASSSGSDTEAFFGQGTRLTVV.

V and J are TRBV5-1 and TRBJ1-4, with D perhaps TRBD1 (6 bases). The CDR3 consists of 15 residues. V was cut by 0 bases and J by 8 bases, with 14 bases left in between. The germline V gene has CDR1 SGHRS and CDR2 YFSETQ. The CDR3 here is CASSLEGRGGEKLFF. As DNA, the CDR3 is TGCGCCAGCAGCTTGGAGGGCAGGGGCGGCGAAAAACTGTTTTTT. Filled out from reference TRBV5-1 and TRBJ1-4, the complete variable domain reads KAGVTQTPRYLIKTRGQQVTLSCSPISGHRSVSWYQQTPGQGLQFLFEYFSETQRNKGNFPGRFSGRQFSNSRSEMNVSTLELGDSALYLCASSLEGRGGEKLFFGSGTQLSVL.

This chain links TRBV5-1 with TRBJ1-3; D gene uncertain. Germline V lookup: CDR1 SGHRS, CDR2 YFSETQ. Trimming pared 6 bases from V and 0 bases from J, leaving 19 bases between. The CDR3 consists of 17 residues. CDR3 residues: CASKSEDAVSSGNTIYF. As DNA, the CDR3 is TGCGCCAGCAAATCTGAAGATGCGGTGTCCTCTGGAAACACCATATATTTT.

Concerning this clone: The same CDR3 is also encoded by other DNA sequences in this sample. The chain employs TRBV29-1 and TRBJ2-5; 7 bases agree with TRBD1. CDR1 and CDR2 (germline): SQVTM, ANQGSEA. There are 12 residues in the CDR3. Trimming cost V 6 bases and J 1 base; bases outside gene matches: 2. CDR3 DNA sequence: TGCAGCGTGCGACAGGGCCAAGAGACCCAGTACTTC. Translated: CSVRQGQETQYF.

The V and J genes are TRBV6-1 and TRBJ1-5; D is possibly TRBD1 (5 bases). This CDR3 region has 14 residues. CDR1 is MNHNS and CDR2 is SASEGT in the germline V gene. V shed 7 bases and J shed 4 bases, with 14 bases lying between them. The CDR3 is CASTPTGGNQPQHF. The CDR3 region has the DNA TGTGCCAGCACCCCCACCGGGGGGAATCAGCCCCAGCATTTT.

This clone occurred once. At one end the junction does not follow the germline gene, possibly because of a read error. This sequence joins TRBV5-1 and TRBJ2-5, with D unclear. This CDR3 has 12 amino acids. The germline gives CDR1 SGHRS, CDR2 YFSETQ. The CDR3 DNA reads as TGCGCCAGCAGTTTGGCTTCCGAGACCCAGTACTTC. Amino acid sequence: CASSLASETQYF.

The chain joins TRBV29-1 to TRBJ1-6; a weak D match, TRBD1 (6 bases). The CDR3 covers 11 residues. Germline V CDR1 and CDR2: SQVTM, ANQGSEA. Trimming pared 6 bases from V and 9 bases from J, leaving 9 bases between. DNA for the CDR3: TGCAGCGTGGACAGTAGTTCACCCCTCCACTTT. It specifies CSVDSSSPLHF.

The J gene is TRBJ2-1, the V gene TRBV19; 10 nucleotides align to TRBD2. Germline values: CDR1 LNHDA, CDR2 SQIVND (reference sequence). Trimming at V came to 8 bases and at J to 3 bases, leaving 10 bases not matched to a gene. The CDR3 is made up of 16 amino acids. CDR3 coding DNA: TGTGCCAGTGCCTCCACACTAGCGGGACACTACAATGAGCAGTTCTTC. Amino acid sequence: CASASTLAGHYNEQFF. The variable domain in full, with the rest retrieved from reference TRBV19 and TRBJ2-1, is DGGITQSPKYLFRKEGQNVTLSCEQNLNHDAMYWYRQDPGQGLRLIYYSQIVNDFQKGDIAEGYSVSREKKESFPLTVTSAQKNPTAFYLCASASTLAGHYNEQFFGPGTRLTVL.

J is TRBJ2-1 and V is TRBV11-2, with 10 bases that match TRBD2. CDR3 length: 16 residues. Germline-derived CDR1 and CDR2 are SGHAT and FQNNGV. The ends lost 1 base at V and 4 bases at J; junction bases unmatched: 4. The CDR3 DNA follows: TGTGCCAGCAGCTTAGGCCTAGCGGGGGTATACAATGAGCAGTTCTTC. Encoded protein: CASSLGLAGVYNEQFF.

The chain uses TRBV5-1 and TRBJ2-2, with 8 positions matching TRBD2. The CDR3 runs 14 residues. The trim removed 2 bases at V and 4 bases at J, leaving 1 base unmatched. Germline V lookup: CDR1 SGHRS, CDR2 YFSETQ. The CDR3 DNA follows: TGCGCCAGCAGCTTAGCGGGGGCCACCGGGGAGCTGTTTTTT. Amino acids: CASSLAGATGELFF.

The chain combines TRBV4-2 with TRBJ2-7; TRBD2 agrees at 14 bases. V lost 4 bases, J lost 1 base, and 9 bases stayed unmatched. The CDR3 spans 18 residues. Per germline, CDR1 LGHNA and CDR2 YNFKEQ. The CDR3 protein is CASSPSGTSGSSSYEQYF. The CDR3 nucleotides are TGTGCCAGCAGCCCTAGCGGGACTAGCGGGAGTTCTTCCTACGAGCAGTACTTC.

V is TRBV6-5 and J is TRBJ1-1; D unclear. The CDR3 consists of 14 residues. The germline V gene encodes CDR1 MNHEY and CDR2 SVGAGI. V lost 7 bases, J lost 1 base, and 13 bases lay in between. The CDR3 is CASKSGRENTEAFF. CDR3 in DNA: TGTGCCAGCAAATCGGGTCGGGAGAACACTGAAGCTTTCTTT.

The gene calls are TRBV5-1 and TRBJ2-3, with 12 bases that match TRBD2. The ends lost 7 bases at V and 3 bases at J; junction bases unmatched: 6. The CDR3 is 15 residues long. CDR1 and CDR2 from the germline V gene are SGHRS and YFSETQ. The CDR3 DNA is TGCGCCAGCTACAGACTAGCGGGGGCGACAGATACGCAGTATTTT. Its protein is CASYRLAGATDTQYF.